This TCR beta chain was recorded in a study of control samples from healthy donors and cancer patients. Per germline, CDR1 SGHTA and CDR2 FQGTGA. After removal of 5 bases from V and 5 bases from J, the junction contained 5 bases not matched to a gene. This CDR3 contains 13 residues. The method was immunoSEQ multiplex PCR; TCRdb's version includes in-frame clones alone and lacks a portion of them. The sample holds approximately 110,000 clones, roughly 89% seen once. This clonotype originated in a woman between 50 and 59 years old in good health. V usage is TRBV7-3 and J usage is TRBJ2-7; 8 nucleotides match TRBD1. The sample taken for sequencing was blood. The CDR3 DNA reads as TGTGCCAGCAGCCCGACAGGGGCCAACGAGCAGTACTTC. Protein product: CASSPTGANEQYF.